These T cell receptor beta chains were read from a single sample in a study of cytomegalovirus exposure and HLA in healthy donors. Profiled with immunoSEQ multiplex PCR; TCRdb holds only in-frame clones, not every one. The table has 250,000 to 300,000 clones, about 90% seen once. The sample comprised PBMCs. The receptors were sampled from a girl aged 2 to 10 in good health and CMV-seronegative. Each CDR3 is given with its conserved first and last residue. The order of the fields is J gene, V gene, D gene, clone size, CDR3 DNA, CDR3 protein. The D gene is left open where the match is weak. Some rows mark clone size as missing; the rest say once, few, many or name a class of expanded clone.

>TRBJ1-5|TRBV5-6|TRBD1|NA
TGTGCCAGCAGCAACAACCGGGACAGATTCTCCCCCCAGCATTTT
CASSNNRDRFSPQHF
>TRBJ1-2|TRBV30|NA|NA
TGTGCCTGGAGTTTTCCGGGACACGCCTTTAACTATGGCTACACCTTC
CAWSFPGHAFNYGYTF
>TRBJ2-5|TRBV2|TRBD2|NA
TGTGCCAGCAGAACCCGACTAGCGGGAGATCAGACCCAGTACTTC
CASRTRLAGDQTQYF
>TRBJ2-1|TRBV11-2|TRBD2|NA
TGTGCCAGCAGCCGGCGACTAGCGGACAATGAGCAGTTCTTC
CASSRRLADNEQFF
>TRBJ2-5|TRBV30|NA|few
TGTGCCTGGAGTGTACGGGAGACCCAGTACTTC
CAWSVRETQYF
>TRBJ1-5|TRBV6-1|NA|NA
TGTGCCAGCAGTGAAGTCGCCAGTTTCCAGCCCCAGCATTTT
CASSEVASFQPQHF
>TRBJ1-1|TRBV10-3|NA|NA
TGTGCCATCAGGGGGAGGGACACATACACTGAAGCTTTCTTT
CAIRGRDTYTEAFF
>TRBJ2-1|TRBV5-1|NA|NA
TGCGCCAGCAGCCCAGGGTCATACAATGAGCAGTTCTTC
CASSPGSYNEQFF
>TRBJ2-3|TRBV18|TRBD1|NA
TGTGCCAGCTCACCACGACGGGACAGGATCACAGATACGCAGTATTTT
CASSPRRDRITDTQYF
>TRBJ2-7|TRBV19|NA|NA
TGTGCCAGTAGTAATGGAGCGGCGTACGAGCAGTACTTC
CASSNGAAYEQYF
>TRBJ2-7|TRBV6-1|NA|NA
TGTGCCAGCAGTGTCAGTCAGAATTCCTACGAGCAGTACTTC
CASSVSQNSYEQYF
>TRBJ2-1|TRBV5-6|TRBD2|once
TGTGCCAGCAGCGCCCCCGGGACTAGCGGGGGTCTAACCTACAATGAGCAGTTCTTC
CASSAPGTSGGLTYNEQFF
>TRBJ1-4|TRBV29-1|NA|once
TGCAGCGTCCTAGAAGCCGACGCAAGCGGAAAACTGTTTTTT
CSVLEADASGKLFF
>TRBJ2-1|TRBV9|NA|once
TGTGCCAGCGAGGGGGGGCGTAACTACAATGAGCAGTTCTTC
CASEGGRNYNEQFF
>TRBJ2-2|TRBV19|TRBD1|NA
TGTGCCAGTACCAGCCCGGGACAGGGGACGAACACCGGGGAGCTGTTTTTT
CASTSPGQGTNTGELFF
>TRBJ2-5|TRBV7-3|TRBD2|NA
TGTGCCAACATAAGCGGGGGGGCCGGAGAGACCCAGTACTTC
CANISGGAGETQYF
>TRBJ1-1|TRBV6-5|NA|few
TGTGCCAGCAGCCCGGGGGGAGCCGGAGCTTTCTTT
CASSPGGAGAFF
>TRBJ2-5|TRBV10-2|TRBD2|once
TGCGCCAGCAGAGATGGGGGGGGCCAAGAGACCCAGTACTTC
CASRDGGGQETQYF
>TRBJ2-2|TRBV5-6|NA|NA
TGTGCCAGCAGCTCGGTGGGTAGCCACGACACCGGGGAGCTGTTTTTT
CASSSVGSHDTGELFF
>TRBJ1-5|TRBV5-8|NA|few
TGTGCCAGCAGCACCAGGGATCAGCCCCAGCATTTT
CASSTRDQPQHF
>TRBJ2-2|TRBV7-9|NA|NA
TGTGCCAGCACCCGCGCCGACACCGGGGAGCTGTTTTTT
CASTRADTGELFF
>TRBJ1-6|TRBV27|NA|NA
TGTGCCAGCAGTTTTGACAAGAGCTCCTATAATTCACCCCTCCACTTT
CASSFDKSSYNSPLHF
>TRBJ2-7|TRBV12-5|TRBD1|NA
TGTGCTAGTGGTCCCCGACAGGGCTACGAGCAGTACTTC
CASGPRQGYEQYF
>TRBJ2-6|TRBV18|NA|NA
TGTGCCAGCTCACCTTCGGGGGGCCCTAGCTCTGGGGCCAACGTCCTGACTTTC
CASSPSGGPSSGANVLTF
>TRBJ2-7|TRBV29-1|NA|once
TGCAGCGTTGGTTCTGTGTACGAGCAGTACTTC
CSVGSVYEQYF
>TRBJ2-1|TRBV7-9|NA|NA
TGTGCCAGCAGCCAGACAGGTTTGAGCTCCTACAATGAGCAGTTCTTC
CASSQTGLSSYNEQFF
>TRBJ2-3|TRBV7-9|NA|NA
TGTGCCAGCAGCTCCCTAGATACGCAGTATTTT
CASSSLDTQYF
>TRBJ2-7|TRBV27|NA|once
TGTGCCAGCAGAACAGGGACACCCTCCTACGAGCAGTACTTC
CASRTGTPSYEQYF
>TRBJ1-5|TRBV29-1|NA|once
TGCAGCGTCCTATATGATAGCAATCAGCCCCAGCATTTT
CSVLYDSNQPQHF
>TRBJ2-7|TRBV2|TRBD1|NA
TGTGCCAGCAGACGGACAGGGCCCTACGAGCAGTACTTC
CASRRTGPYEQYF
>TRBJ2-1|TRBV19|NA|NA
TGTGCCAGTAGTATTAGGGGGTCGGACGGCAATGAGCAGTTCTTC
CASSIRGSDGNEQFF
>TRBJ2-7|TRBV7-9|NA|NA
TGTTCCAGCAGCCACGAGGGAAGTACCTACGAGCAGTACTTC
CSSSHEGSTYEQYF
>TRBJ1-5|TRBV6-6|NA|NA
TGTGCCAGCAGTTACGCGGGGAACAATCAGCCCCAGCATTTT
CASSYAGNNQPQHF
>TRBJ2-7|TRBV27|NA|once
TGTGCCAGCAGTCAGACAGGAGAATACGAGCAGTACTTC
CASSQTGEYEQYF
>TRBJ1-1|TRBV27|NA|few
TGTGCCAGCAGCTTAAGAGGGAACACTGAAGCTTTCTTT
CASSLRGNTEAFF
>TRBJ2-1|TRBV30|TRBD2|NA
TGTGCCTGGAGTGTAAGGGTCAGCGGGAGAAGTCACAATGAGCAGTTCTTC
CAWSVRVSGRSHNEQFF
>TRBJ2-3|TRBV7-9|TRBD1|NA
TGTGCCAGCAGCCAAGGCTCGACAGGGATCTACACAGATACGCAGTATTTT
CASSQGSTGIYTDTQYF
>TRBJ1-2|TRBV7-8|TRBD1|NA
TGTGCCAGCAGCTCCCGGGACAGGGGAGGTAACTATGGCTACACCTTC
CASSSRDRGGNYGYTF
>TRBJ1-3|TRBV7-9|NA|NA
TGTGCCAGCAGCTTAAGGGGACTGCTCTCTGGAAACACCATATATTTT
CASSLRGLLSGNTIYF
>TRBJ1-1|TRBV7-9|NA|once
TGTGCCAGCAGCTTGGCCGTGACTGAAGCTTTCTTT
CASSLAVTEAFF
>TRBJ2-7|TRBV13|NA|NA
TGTGCCAGCAGCTTAAGCAGGGTGGACGAGCAGTACTTC
CASSLSRVDEQYF
>TRBJ2-7|TRBV7-7|NA|NA
TGTGCCAGCAGCCCTACAGAGCGGGCCAGCTCCTACGAGCAGTACTTC
CASSPTERASSYEQYF
>TRBJ2-3|TRBV29-1|TRBD2|NA
TGCAGCGTTGTGGGGGAAAAAGGGGCGCGGTCTAGCGGGGGTCTCACAGATACGCAGTATTTT
CSVVGEKGARSSGGLTDTQYF
>TRBJ2-1|TRBV6-5|TRBD2|NA
TGTGCCAGCAGAGCCGGGACTAGCGGATACAATGAGCAGTTCTTC
CASRAGTSGYNEQFF
>TRBJ1-5|TRBV27|TRBD1|NA
TGTGCCAGCAGTTTGGGGACAGTTAATCAGCCCCAGCATTTT
CASSLGTVNQPQHF
>TRBJ2-1|TRBV5-8|NA|NA
TGTGCCAGCAGTGATGGGTTTGGAGGAAATGAGCAGTTCTTC
CASSDGFGGNEQFF
>TRBJ1-2|TRBV18|NA|NA
TGTGCCAGCTCACACCTTGACAGCTACTATGGCTACACCTTC
CASSHLDSYYGYTF
>TRBJ1-2|TRBV6-5|TRBD1|NA
TGTGCCAGCAGTGCGGACAGGGGGCGGGGCTATGGCTACACCTTC
CASSADRGRGYGYTF
>TRBJ2-3|TRBV7-6|NA|NA
TGTGCCAGCAGCCCGGGGTCGGTAGATACGCAGTATTTT
CASSPGSVDTQYF
>TRBJ2-3|TRBV30|TRBD2|NA
TGTGCCTGGCTTAGCGGGGGAGGAACAGATACGCAGTATTTT
CAWLSGGGTDTQYF
>TRBJ1-1|TRBV9|TRBD1|NA
TGTGCCAGCAGCGACCCTAAGAAAGTGGTAGGACAGGGTAAGAGTAACACTGAAGCTTTCTTT
CASSDPKKVVGQGKSNTEAFF